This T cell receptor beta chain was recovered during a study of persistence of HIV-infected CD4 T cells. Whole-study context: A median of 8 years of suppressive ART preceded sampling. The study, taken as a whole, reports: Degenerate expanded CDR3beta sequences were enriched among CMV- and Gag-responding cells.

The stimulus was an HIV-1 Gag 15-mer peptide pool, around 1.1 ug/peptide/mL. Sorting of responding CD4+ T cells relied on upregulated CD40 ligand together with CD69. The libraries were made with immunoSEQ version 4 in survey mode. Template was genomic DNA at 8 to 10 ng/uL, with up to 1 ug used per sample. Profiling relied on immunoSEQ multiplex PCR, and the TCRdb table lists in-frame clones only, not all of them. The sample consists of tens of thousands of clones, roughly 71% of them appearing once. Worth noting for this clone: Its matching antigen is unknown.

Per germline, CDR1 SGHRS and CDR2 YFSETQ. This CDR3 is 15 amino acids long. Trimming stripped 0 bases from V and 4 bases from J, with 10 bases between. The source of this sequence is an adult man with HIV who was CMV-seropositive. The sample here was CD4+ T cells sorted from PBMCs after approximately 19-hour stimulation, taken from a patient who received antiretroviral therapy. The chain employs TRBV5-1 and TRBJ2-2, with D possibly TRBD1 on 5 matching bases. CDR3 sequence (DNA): TGCGCCAGCAGCTTGGGAAGGGGTAGCACCGGGGAGCTGTTTTTT. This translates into CASSLGRGSTGELFF.